The 8 T cell receptor beta chains below all came from one sample that was sequenced in a study of blood T cell repertoires in COVID-19. The repertoire was sequenced with immunoSEQ multiplex PCR; TCRdb's copy has only in-frame clones and lacks some. The repertoire holds 190,000 or so clones, with 87% as singletons. The sample was PBMCs or T cells enriched from blood (not recorded which). The source of these receptors is a man between 18 and 35 years old with acute COVID-19.

The chain recombines TRBV9 with TRBJ1-1; D is possibly TRBD1 (5 bases). The CDR3 consists of 13 residues. V lost 1 base and J lost 4, with 8 bases in between. Germline loops: CDR1 SGDLS, CDR2 YYNGEE. CDR3 bases: TGTGCCAGCAGCGTAAGCGGGGCCACTGAAGCTTTCTTT. Its protein is CASSVSGATEAFF. The entire variable domain, with the rest obtained from reference TRBV9 and TRBJ1-1, is as follows: DSGVTQTPKHLITATGQRVTLRCSPRSGDLSVYWYQQSLDQGLQFLIQYYNGEERAKGNILERFSAQQFPDLHSELNLSSLELGDSALYFCASSVSGATEAFFGQGTRLTVV.

The rearrangement joins TRBV27 to TRBJ2-2; 9 bases match TRBD1. Per germline, CDR1 MNHEY and CDR2 SMNVEV (reference sequence). The J segment lost 4 bases and the V segment lost 5 bases, leaving 8 bases of the junction unmatched. The CDR3 length is 16 residues. CDR3 sequence: CASSPRTGVLTGELFF. The CDR3 region has the DNA TGTGCCAGCAGTCCTCGGACAGGGGTCCTCACCGGGGAGCTGTTTTTT.

This chain joins TRBV30 and TRBJ1-1, with a weak D call TRBD1 (5 bases). The V end was cut by 8 bases, the J end by 5 bases, with 18 bases between. The CDR3 length is 13 residues. The V gene's germline CDR1 is GTSNPN and CDR2 SVGIG (reference sequence). CDR3 residues: CALRLGEGTEAFF. CDR3 nucleotide sequence: TGTGCCCTCCGTCTAGGGGAAGGAACTGAAGCTTTCTTT.

V gene TRBV25-1 combines with J gene TRBJ2-1; 7 bases agree with TRBD1. The CDR3 has 12 amino acids. CDR1 MGHDK and CDR2 SYGVNS come from the germline V gene. V was pared by 4 bases and J by 8 bases, with 2 bases of the junction left unmatched. For the CDR3, the DNA is TGTGCCAGCAGTGTTCAGGGGGATGAGCAGTTCTTC. Protein sequence: CASSVQGDEQFF.

The chain joins TRBV5-6 to TRBJ2-1, with TRBD2 matching 10 bases. J lost 3 bases, V lost 0 bases, and 3 bases had no gene match. Per germline, CDR1 SGHDT and CDR2 YYEEEE. The CDR3 has 16 amino acids. The CDR3 coding sequence is TGTGCCAGCAGCTTGGGACTAGCGGGCCTCTACAATGAGCAGTTCTTC. This translates into CASSLGLAGLYNEQFF.

This rearrangement joins TRBV29-1 to TRBJ1-2; D not resolved. Looked up from germline, CDR1 is SQVTM and CDR2 is ANQGSEA. The CDR3 consists of 15 residues. V lost 4 bases and J lost 0, with 15 bases in between. CDR3 region: CSVVGGKAANYGYTF. DNA for the CDR3: TGCAGCGTTGTTGGAGGGAAAGCGGCTAACTATGGCTACACCTTC.

The gene calls are TRBV27 and TRBJ2-3; 7 nucleotides line up with TRBD1. The germline V gene has CDR1 MNHEY and CDR2 SMNVEV (reference sequence). This CDR3 region has 15 residues. V shed 5 bases and J 3 bases; nucleotides not matched to a gene: 8. CDR3 loop: CASSLRQGITDTQYF. For the CDR3, the DNA is TGTGCCAGCAGTCTTCGACAGGGAATAACAGATACGCAGTATTTT.

V gene TRBV19 combines with J gene TRBJ1-1, with D unresolved. Germline loops: CDR1 LNHDA, CDR2 SQIVND (reference sequence). The CDR3 length is 13 residues. Trimming stripped 7 bases from V and 0 bases from J, with 9 bases between. CDR3 residues: CASNRAMNTEAFF. The CDR3 region has the DNA TGTGCCAGTAACAGAGCAATGAACACTGAAGCTTTCTTT.